These 5 T cell receptor beta chains were all obtained from the same sample, sequenced in a study of OX40 agonist ivuxolimab in advanced cancers. Method: immunoSEQ multiplex PCR; TCRdb's copy keeps in-frame clones and lacks some. This table has 65,000 to 95,000 clones, around 90% appearing once. Sequenced material: CD4+ or CD8+ T cells sorted from blood, taken in a trial of the OX40 agonist ivuxolimab. The receptor set was obtained from an adult with an advanced solid tumor such as melanoma, head and neck, liver or kidney cancer.

Concerning this clone itself: One junction end disagrees with the germline gene, perhaps due to a read error. This chain links TRBV5-1 with TRBJ2-3; D is possibly TRBD2 (5 bases). Germline V gene data show CDR1 as SGHRS and CDR2 as YFSETQ. This CDR3 region has 14 residues. CDR3 bases: TGCGCCAGCAGCACCGGACTGAGCACAAATACGCAGTATTTT. It translates to CASSTGLSTNTQYF. Using reference TRBV5-1 and TRBJ2-3 for the parts outside the CDR3, the full variable domain is KAGVTQTPRYLIKTRGQQVTLSCSPISGHRSVSWYQQTPGQGLQFLFEYFSETQRNKGNFPGRFSGRQFSNSRSEMNVSTLELGDSALYLCASSTGLSTNTQYFGPGTRLTVL.

The V gene is TRBV5-1, the J gene TRBJ2-3; D is unresolved. V lost 4 bases, J lost 6 bases, and 15 bases lay in between. Germline CDR1 reads SGHRS; CDR2 reads YFSETQ. The CDR3 totals 14 residues. The CDR3 is CASSRRPASDTQYF. The CDR3 nucleotides read TGCGCCAGCAGCCGACGGCCAGCGTCGGATACGCAGTATTTT.

This chain uses TRBV18 with TRBJ2-7; D remains unclear. Germline CDR1 and CDR2: KGHSH and LQKENI. The CDR3 contains 11 residues. The germline V and J ends were trimmed by 8 bases and 7 bases, with 12 bases remaining between them. The CDR3 reads CASQIQQEQYF. CDR3 bases: TGTGCCAGCCAGATTCAACAGGAGCAGTACTTC.

In its sample, this clone was seen a few times. The chain has TRBV27 and TRBJ2-7; D unclear. Trimming cost V 6 bases and J 6 bases, with 9 bases left between them. Germline CDR1 reads MNHEY; CDR2 reads SMNVEV (reference sequence). The CDR3 runs to 11 residues. CDR3 sequence: CASRFRAEQYF. CDR3 bases: TGTGCCAGCAGGTTCCGGGCCGAGCAGTACTTC.

The gene calls are TRBV5-4 and TRBJ2-3; 7 bases match TRBD2. Germline V gives CDR1 SGHNT, CDR2 YYREEE (reference sequence). The J segment lost 2 bases and the V segment lost 5 bases, leaving 11 bases of the junction unmatched. CDR3 size: 16 residues. CDR3 sequence (DNA): TGTGCCAGCAGTCCCCCACCGGGGGGAGACACAGATACGCAGTATTTT. Its protein product is CASSPPPGGDTDTQYF.